This TCR beta chain was captured in a study of technical replicates of blood from a handful of donors. Data came from immunoSEQ multiplex PCR; TCRdb stores just in-frame clones and leaves some out. There are some 100,000 clones in the sample; over 90% occur only once, and 0.21% lies in the top ten. Sequenced material: T cells isolated from PBMCs. This TCR came from a human donor in good health.

The CDR3 DNA reads as TGTGCCAGCAGTTCCTCCGGGGGGAAATCCGTAGCTTTCTTT. This encodes CASSSSGGKSVAFF. The chain recombines TRBV6-5 with TRBJ1-1; maybe TRBD1 (5 bases). The germline V gene has CDR1 MNHEY and CDR2 SVGAGI. Trimming stripped 4 bases from V and 10 bases from J, with 19 bases between. The CDR3 extends over 14 amino acids.